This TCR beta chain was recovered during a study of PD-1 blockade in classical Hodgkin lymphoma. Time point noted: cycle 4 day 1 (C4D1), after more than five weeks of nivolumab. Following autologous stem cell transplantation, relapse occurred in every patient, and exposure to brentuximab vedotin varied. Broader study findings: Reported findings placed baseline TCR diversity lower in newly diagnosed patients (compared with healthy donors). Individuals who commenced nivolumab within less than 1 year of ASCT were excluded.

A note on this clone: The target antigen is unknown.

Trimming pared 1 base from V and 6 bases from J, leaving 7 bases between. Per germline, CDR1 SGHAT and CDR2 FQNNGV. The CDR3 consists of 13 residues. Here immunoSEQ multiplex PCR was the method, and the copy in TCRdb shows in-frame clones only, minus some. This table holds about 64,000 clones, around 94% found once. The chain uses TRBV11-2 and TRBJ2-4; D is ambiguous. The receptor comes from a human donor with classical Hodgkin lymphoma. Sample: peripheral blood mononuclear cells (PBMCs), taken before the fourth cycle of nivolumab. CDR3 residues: CASSLVVGNIQYF. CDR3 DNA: TGTGCCAGCAGCTTAGTGGTAGGAAACATTCAGTACTTC. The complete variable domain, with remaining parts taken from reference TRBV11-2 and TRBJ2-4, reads EAGVAQSPRYKIIEKRQSVAFWCNPISGHATLYWYQQILGQGPKLLIQFQNNGVVDDSQLPKDRFSAERLKGVDSTLKIQPAKLEDSAVYLCASSLVVGNIQYFGAGTRLSVL.